This TCR beta chain was identified during a study of blood T cell repertoires in COVID-19. Study-level background: From the United States, Italy and Spain came samples of acute and convalescent COVID-19. In each case, the material was cDNA or gDNA derived from T cells, B-cell-depleted T cells, or PBMCs.

How the authors handled the data: Amplification of reference gene primers provided the estimated nucleated cell counts. Sequencing was performed with immunoSEQ multiplex PCR; in TCRdb, only in-frame clones are kept and a portion is missing. That table gives V, J and clone size, and the DNA gave D and trimming. The table shows 150,000 to 200,000 clones, with roughly 90% occurring only once. This CDR3 is 15 amino acids long. V was cut by 5 bases and J by 0 bases, with 12 bases left in between. Per germline, CDR1 KGHSH and CDR2 LQKENI. The receptor was derived from a man aged 55 to 69 with active or convalescent COVID-19. The chain couples TRBV18 to TRBJ2-3, with D possibly being TRBD1 (6 bases). The sequenced sample consisted of peripheral blood. CDR3 DNA sequence: TGTGCCAGCTCATCCCGACAGGCTAGCACAGATACGCAGTATTTT. It encodes CASSSRQASTDTQYF.